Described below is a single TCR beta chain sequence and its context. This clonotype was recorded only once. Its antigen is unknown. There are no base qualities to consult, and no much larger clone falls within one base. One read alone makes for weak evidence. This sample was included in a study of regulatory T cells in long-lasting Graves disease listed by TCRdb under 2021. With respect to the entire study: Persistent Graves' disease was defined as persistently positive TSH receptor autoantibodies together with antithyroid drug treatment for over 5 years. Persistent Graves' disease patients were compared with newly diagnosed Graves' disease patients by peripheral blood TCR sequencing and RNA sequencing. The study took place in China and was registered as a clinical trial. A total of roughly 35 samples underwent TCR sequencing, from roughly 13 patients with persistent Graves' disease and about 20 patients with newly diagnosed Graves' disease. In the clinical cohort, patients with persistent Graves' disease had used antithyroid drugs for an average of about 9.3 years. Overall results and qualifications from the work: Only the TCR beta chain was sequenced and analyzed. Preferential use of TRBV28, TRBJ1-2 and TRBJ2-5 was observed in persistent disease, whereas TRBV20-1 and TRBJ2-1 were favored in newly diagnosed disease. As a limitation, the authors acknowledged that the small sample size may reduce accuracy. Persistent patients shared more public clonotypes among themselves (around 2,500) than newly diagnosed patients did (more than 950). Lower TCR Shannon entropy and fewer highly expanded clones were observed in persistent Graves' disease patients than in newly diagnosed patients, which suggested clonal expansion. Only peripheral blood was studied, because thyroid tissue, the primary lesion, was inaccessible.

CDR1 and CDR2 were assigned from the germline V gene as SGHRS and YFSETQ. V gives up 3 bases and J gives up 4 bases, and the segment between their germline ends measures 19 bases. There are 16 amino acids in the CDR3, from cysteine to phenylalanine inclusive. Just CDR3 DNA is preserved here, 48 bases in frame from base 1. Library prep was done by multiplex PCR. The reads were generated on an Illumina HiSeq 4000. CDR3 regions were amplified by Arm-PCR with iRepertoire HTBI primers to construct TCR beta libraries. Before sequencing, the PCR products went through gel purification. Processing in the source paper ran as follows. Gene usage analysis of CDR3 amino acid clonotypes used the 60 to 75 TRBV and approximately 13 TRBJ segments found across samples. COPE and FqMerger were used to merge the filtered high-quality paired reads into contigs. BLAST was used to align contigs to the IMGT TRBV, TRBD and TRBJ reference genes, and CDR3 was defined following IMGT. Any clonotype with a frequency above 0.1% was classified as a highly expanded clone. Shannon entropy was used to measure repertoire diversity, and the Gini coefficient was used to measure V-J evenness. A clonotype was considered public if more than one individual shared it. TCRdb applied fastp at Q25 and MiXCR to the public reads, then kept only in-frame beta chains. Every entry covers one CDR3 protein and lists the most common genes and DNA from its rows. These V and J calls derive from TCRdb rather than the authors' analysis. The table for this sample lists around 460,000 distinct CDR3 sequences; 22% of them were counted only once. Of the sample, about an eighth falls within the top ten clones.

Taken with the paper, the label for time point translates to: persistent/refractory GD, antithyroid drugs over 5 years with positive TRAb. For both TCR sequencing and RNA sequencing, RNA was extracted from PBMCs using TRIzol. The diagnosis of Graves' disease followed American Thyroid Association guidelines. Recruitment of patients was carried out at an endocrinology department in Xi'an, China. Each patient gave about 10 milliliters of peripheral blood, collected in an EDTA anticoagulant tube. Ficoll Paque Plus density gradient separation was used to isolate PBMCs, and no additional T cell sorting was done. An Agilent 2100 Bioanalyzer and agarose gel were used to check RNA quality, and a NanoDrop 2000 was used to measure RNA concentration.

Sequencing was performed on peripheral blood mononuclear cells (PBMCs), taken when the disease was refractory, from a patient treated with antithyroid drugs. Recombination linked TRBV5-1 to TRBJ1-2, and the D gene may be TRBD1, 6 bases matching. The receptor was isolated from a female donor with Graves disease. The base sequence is TGCGCCAGCAGCTCCGGGCCGGGGGGGCTCACCTATGGCTACACCTTC. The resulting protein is CASSSGPGGLTYGYTF. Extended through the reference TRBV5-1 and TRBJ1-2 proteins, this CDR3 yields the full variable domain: KAGVTQTPRYLIKTRGQQVTLSCSPISGHRSVSWYQQTPGQGLQFLFEYFSETQRNKGNFPGRFSGRQFSNSRSEMNVSTLELGDSALYLCASSSGPGGLTYGYTFGSGTRLTVV.